This T cell receptor (beta chain) originates from a study of cytomegalovirus exposure and HLA in healthy donors. Study-level results: Later analysis associated a missense DCLRE1C variant with TCR beta V- and J-gene trimming. Among immune exposure information, only CMV serostatus was available.

This clone was seen only a few times. Its specificity is unknown. Primers: 60 Vbeta forward and 13 Jbeta reverse. Using immunoSEQ multiplex PCR, the repertoire was profiled, and TCRdb retains in-frame clones only, with some absent. The sample shows over 75,000 clones, around 10% of them seen only once. This CDR3 has 17 amino acids. The germline V gene has CDR1 ENHRY and CDR2 SYGVKD. V was clipped by 2 bases and J by 3 bases; unmatched bases: 8. The chain carries TRBV10-3 and TRBJ2-1, with TRBD2 identical over 9 bases. Source material: PBMCs. The clonotype originates from a man aged 50-60 years in good health and CMV-seropositive. This CDR3 is CAISEDGVAGVYNEQFF. CDR3 nucleotide sequence: TGTGCCATCAGTGAGGACGGGGTAGCGGGAGTCTACAATGAGCAGTTCTTC.